This T cell receptor beta chain is drawn from a study of blood T cell repertoires in COVID-19. Study at large: Acute and convalescent COVID-19 specimens originated in the United States, Italy and Spain. T cells, B-cell-depleted T cells, or PBMCs provided the cDNA or gDNA that served as material.

Trimming at V came to 0 bases and at J to 3 bases, leaving 3 bases not matched to a gene. Looked up from germline, CDR1 is KGHDR and CDR2 is SFDVKD. This CDR3 contains 16 residues. As originally analysed: Estimated nucleated cell counts came from reference gene primer amplification. Clones were read by immunoSEQ multiplex PCR, and TCRdb kept only the in-frame ones, dropping some. V, J and clone size derive from that table, while D and trimming were established from the DNA sequence. The sample comprises 55,000 to 80,000 clones, 74% of which are singletons, and over 25% rests with the top ten. V and J are TRBV24-1 and TRBJ2-2; 7 bases are a match to TRBD1. The sequencing sample was made of peripheral blood. This sequence was found in a woman older than 75 with acute or convalescent COVID-19. CDR3 loop: CATSDLLQGDTGELFF. DNA of the CDR3: TGTGCCACCAGTGATTTGTTGCAGGGGGACACCGGGGAGCTGTTTTTT.